The text below deals with one TCR beta chain. What it recognizes is unknown. This sample is drawn from a study of neoadjuvant anti-PD-1 for oral cavity cancer. Looking at the study overall: Patients without progression got a fourth dose around day 43.

Points from the study as a whole: Non-responders to neoadjuvant nivolumab had significantly more clonal PBMC T cells than responders. Pretreatment Treg/Th17 ratio correlated inversely with post-treatment tumor clonality.

These oral cavity squamous cell carcinomas were HPV-negative and locally advanced. TCRdb keeps only in-frame clones here, not all; method: immunoSEQ multiplex PCR. Among some 66,000 clones, approximately 82% were seen once, and the ten largest hold approximately 3.6%. Sequenced material: PBMCs, taken before nivolumab (anti-PD-1) treatment. This sequence originates from a person aged 40-85 years with oral cavity squamous cell carcinoma.

CDR3 sequence (DNA): TGTGCCAGCAGTTTGTCGGCAGGGCCCTACGAGCAGTACTTC. Its translation: CASSLSAGPYEQYF. The chain is built from TRBV27 and TRBJ2-7; D is possibly TRBD1 (5 bases). The V and J ends lost 3 bases and 2 bases respectively, with 11 bases between them. Germline-derived CDR1 and CDR2 are MNHEY and SMNVEV (reference sequence). The CDR3 length is 14 residues.